This TCR beta chain was sequenced in a study of vaccination and CD4 T cells after COVID-19. Overall study: A CEFX pool, an HIV-1 Nef pool, or no peptide went to control cultures.

Scientists ran DNA taken from cultured CD4+ T cells through the Oncomine TCR Beta short-read assay for sequencing. The genomic DNA was obtained from cultured CD4+ T cells by extraction with the QIAamp micro DNA kit. TCRdb itself ran the PCR reads through MiXCR, one entry per CDR3 protein. The profile shows 9,000 to 13,000 distinct CDR3 sequences, roughly 55% of them singletons. Specified treatment: approximately nine-day PBMC culture with coronavirus spike peptide pools or control peptides (ViraFEST assay). With peptide pools, ViraFEST first expanded antigen-specific T cells and afterwards sequenced their TCRs. Points from the study as a whole: Median SARS-CoV-2-reactive clonotype numbers went up from approximately 23 to 38, but not significantly.

The CDR3 is 17 residues long. Per germline, CDR1 SNHLY and CDR2 FYNNEI. V dropped 6 bases and J dropped 0 bases, with 17 bases sitting between them. This clonotype has more than one count but fewer than ten. Its specificity is unknown. This TCR came from a human donor who had recovered from COVID-19. Sequencing used CD4+ T cells from blood, cultured in vitro. This chain joins TRBV2 and TRBJ2-2, with a weak D call TRBD1 (6 bases). CDR3 DNA sequence: TGTGCCAGCAGCGGAAGACTCAGGGGTCCGAACACCGGGGAGCTGTTTTTT. Its protein is CASSGRLRGPNTGELFF. The whole variable domain, remainder taken from reference TRBV2 and TRBJ2-2, is EPEVTQTPSHQVTQMGQEVILRCVPISNHLYFYWYRQILGQKVEFLVSFYNNEISEKSEIFDDQFSVERPDGSNFTLKIRSTKLEDSAMYFCASSGRLRGPNTGELFFGEGSRLTVL.